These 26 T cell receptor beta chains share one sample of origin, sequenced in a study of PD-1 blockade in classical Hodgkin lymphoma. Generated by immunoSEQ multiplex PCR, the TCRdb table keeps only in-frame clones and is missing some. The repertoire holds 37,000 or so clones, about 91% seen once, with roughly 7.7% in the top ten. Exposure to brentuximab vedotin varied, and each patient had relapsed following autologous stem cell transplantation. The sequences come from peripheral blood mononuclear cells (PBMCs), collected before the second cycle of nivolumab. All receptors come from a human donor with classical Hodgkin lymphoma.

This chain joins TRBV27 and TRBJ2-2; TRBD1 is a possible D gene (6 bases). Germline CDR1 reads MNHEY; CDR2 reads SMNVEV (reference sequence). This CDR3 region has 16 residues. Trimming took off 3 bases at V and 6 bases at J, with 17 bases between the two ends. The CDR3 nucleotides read TGTGCCAGCAGTTTTGGTTGGACAGCGAGGGCCGGGGAGCTGTTTTTT. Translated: CASSFGWTARAGELFF.

The CDR3 DNA is TGTGCCAGCACAACCCAGGACTCTGGGGCCAACGTCCTGACTTTC. Protein sequence: CASTTQDSGANVLTF. This chain joins TRBV2 and TRBJ2-6; D not certain. This CDR3 comprises 15 residues. From germline, CDR1 is SNHLY and CDR2 FYNNEI. V gave up 7 bases and J gave up 0 bases, with 10 bases separating them. Drawing the rest from reference TRBV2 and TRBJ2-6, the complete variable domain is EPEVTQTPSHQVTQMGQEVILRCVPISNHLYFYWYRQILGQKVEFLVSFYNNEISEKSEIFDDQFSVERPDGSNFTLKIRSTKLEDSAMYFCASTTQDSGANVLTFGAGSRLTVL.

CDR3 loop: CASSLEAGLEKLFF. The CDR3 region has the DNA TGCGCCAGCAGCTTGGAAGCCGGGTTGGAAAAACTGTTTTTT. This chain links TRBV5-1 with TRBJ1-4, with no clear D. The germline CDR1 and CDR2 sequences are SGHRS and YFSETQ. CDR3 size: 14 residues. With 0 bases removed from V and 8 bases from J, the gap between germline ends came to 11 bases.

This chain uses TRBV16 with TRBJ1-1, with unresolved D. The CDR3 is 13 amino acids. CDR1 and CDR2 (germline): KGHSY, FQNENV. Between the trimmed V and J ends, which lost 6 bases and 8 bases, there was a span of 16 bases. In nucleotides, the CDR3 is TGTGCCAGCAGAACGCTCTCGGGCGCCGAAGCTTTCTTT. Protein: CASRTLSGAEAFF.

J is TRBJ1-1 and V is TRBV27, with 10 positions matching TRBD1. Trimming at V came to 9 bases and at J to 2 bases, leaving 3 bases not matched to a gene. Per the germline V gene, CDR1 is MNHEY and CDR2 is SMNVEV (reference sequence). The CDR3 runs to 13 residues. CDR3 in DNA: TGTGCCAGTCGGGACAGGGGAAACACTGAAGCTTTCTTT. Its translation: CASRDRGNTEAFF.

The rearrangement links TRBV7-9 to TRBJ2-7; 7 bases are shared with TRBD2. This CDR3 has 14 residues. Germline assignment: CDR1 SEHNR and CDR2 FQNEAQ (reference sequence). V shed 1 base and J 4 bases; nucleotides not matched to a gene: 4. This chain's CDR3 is CASSLGSGRYEQYF. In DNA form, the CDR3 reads TGTGCCAGCAGCTTAGGATCCGGGAGGTACGAGCAGTACTTC.

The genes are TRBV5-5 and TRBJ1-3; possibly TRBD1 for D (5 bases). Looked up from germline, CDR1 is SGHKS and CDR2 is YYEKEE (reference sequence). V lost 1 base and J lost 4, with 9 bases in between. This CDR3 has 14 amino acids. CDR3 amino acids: CASSLRDGGNTIYF. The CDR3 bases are TGTGCCAGCAGCTTGAGGGACGGAGGAAACACCATATATTTT.

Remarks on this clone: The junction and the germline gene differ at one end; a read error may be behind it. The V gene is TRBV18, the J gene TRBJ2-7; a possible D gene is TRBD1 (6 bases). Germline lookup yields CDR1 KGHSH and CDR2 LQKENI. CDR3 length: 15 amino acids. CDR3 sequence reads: CANSPPPGQGYEQYF. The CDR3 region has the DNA TGTGCCAACTCACCCCCACCGGGACAAGGGTACGAGCAGTACTTC.

The CDR3 is CASRFYEQYF. DNA of the CDR3: TGTGCCAGCAGATTCTACGAGCAGTACTTC. The chain combines TRBV2 with TRBJ2-7; no reliable D call. Germline values: CDR1 SNHLY, CDR2 FYNNEI. The ends were cut back, 6 bases at V and 3 bases at J, with 3 bases in the middle. The CDR3 loop spans 10 amino acids.

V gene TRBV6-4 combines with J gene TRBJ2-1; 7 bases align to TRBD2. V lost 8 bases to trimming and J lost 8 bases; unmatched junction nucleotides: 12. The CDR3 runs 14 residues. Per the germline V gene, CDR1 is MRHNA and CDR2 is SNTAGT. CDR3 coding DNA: TGTGCCAGCGCCGCGGGAGAGGGGAGTGATGAGCAGTTCTTC. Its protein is CASAAGEGSDEQFF.

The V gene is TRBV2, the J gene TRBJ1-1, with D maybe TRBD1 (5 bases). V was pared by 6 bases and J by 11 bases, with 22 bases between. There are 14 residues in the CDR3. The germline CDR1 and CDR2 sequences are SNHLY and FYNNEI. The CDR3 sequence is CASSQPTGFGAAFF. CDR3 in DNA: TGTGCCAGCAGCCAACCCACAGGTTTCGGTGCTGCTTTCTTT.

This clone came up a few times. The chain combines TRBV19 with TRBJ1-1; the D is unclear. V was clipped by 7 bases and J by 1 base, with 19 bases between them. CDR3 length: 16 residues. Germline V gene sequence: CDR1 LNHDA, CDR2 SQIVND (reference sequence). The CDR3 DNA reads TGTGCCAGTATCAGAACCCACCGCCGGGAGAACACTGAAGCTTTCTTT. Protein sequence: CASIRTHRRENTEAFF.

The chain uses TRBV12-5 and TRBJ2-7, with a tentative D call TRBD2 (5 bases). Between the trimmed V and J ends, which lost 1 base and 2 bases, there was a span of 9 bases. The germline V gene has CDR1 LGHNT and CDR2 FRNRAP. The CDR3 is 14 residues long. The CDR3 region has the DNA TGTGCTAGTGGTTTGGCGGACGGGACCTACGAGCAGTACTTC. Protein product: CASGLADGTYEQYF.

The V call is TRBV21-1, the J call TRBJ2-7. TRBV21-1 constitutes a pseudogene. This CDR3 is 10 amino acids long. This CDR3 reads CASSKHEQYF. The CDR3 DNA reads TGTGCCAGCAGCAAGCACGAGCAGTACTTC.

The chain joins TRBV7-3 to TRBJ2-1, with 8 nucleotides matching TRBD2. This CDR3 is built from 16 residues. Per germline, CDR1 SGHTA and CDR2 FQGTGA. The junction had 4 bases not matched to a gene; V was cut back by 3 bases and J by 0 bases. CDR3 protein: CASSFASGSSYNEQFF. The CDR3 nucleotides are TGTGCCAGCAGCTTCGCTAGCGGGTCCTCCTACAATGAGCAGTTCTTC. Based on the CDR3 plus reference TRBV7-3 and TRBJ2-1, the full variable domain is GAGVSQTPSNKVTEKGKYVELRCDPISGHTALYWYRQSLGQGPEFLIYFQGTGAADDSGLPNDRFFAVRPEGSVSTLKIQRTERGDSAVYLCASSFASGSSYNEQFFGPGTRLTVL.

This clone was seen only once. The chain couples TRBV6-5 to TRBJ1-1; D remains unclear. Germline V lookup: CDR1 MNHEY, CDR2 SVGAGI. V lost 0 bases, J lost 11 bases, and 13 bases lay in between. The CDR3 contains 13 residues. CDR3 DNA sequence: TGTGCCAGCAGTTACTCTGGCGGGCCCTTGGCTTTCTTT. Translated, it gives CASSYSGGPLAFF.

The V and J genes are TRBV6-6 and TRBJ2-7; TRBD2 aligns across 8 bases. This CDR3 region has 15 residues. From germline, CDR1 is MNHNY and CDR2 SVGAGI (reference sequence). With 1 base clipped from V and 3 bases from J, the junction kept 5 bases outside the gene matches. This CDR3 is CASSYFSGKGYEQYF. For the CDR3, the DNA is TGTGCCAGCAGTTACTTTAGCGGGAAGGGCTACGAGCAGTACTTC.

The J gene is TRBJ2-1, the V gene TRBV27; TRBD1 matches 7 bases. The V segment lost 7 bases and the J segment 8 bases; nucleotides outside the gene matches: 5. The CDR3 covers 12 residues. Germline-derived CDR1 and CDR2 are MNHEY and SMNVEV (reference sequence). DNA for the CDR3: TGTGCCAGCAAGACAGGGTATCATGAGCAGTTCTTC. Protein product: CASKTGYHEQFF.

The CDR3 DNA reads TGTGCCAGCAATTCAGGGGGGGAGACCCAGTACTTC. This sequence encodes CASNSGGETQYF. The chain recombines TRBV28 with TRBJ2-5; the D gene is possibly TRBD1 (7 bases). In germline, CDR1 is MDHEN, CDR2 SYDVKM. The V gene lost 7 bases and the J gene lost 5 bases, with 11 bases spanning the gap. This CDR3 comprises 12 residues.

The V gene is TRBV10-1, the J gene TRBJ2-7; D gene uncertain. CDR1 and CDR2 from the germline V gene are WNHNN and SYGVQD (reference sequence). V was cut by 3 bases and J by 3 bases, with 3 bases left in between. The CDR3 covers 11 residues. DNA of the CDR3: TGCGCCAGCAGTGAAGGCTACGAGCAGTACTTC. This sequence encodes CASSEGYEQYF.

The CDR3 DNA reads TGTGCCAGCAGTTTTACAGACTATGGCTACACCTTC. Translating it yields CASSFTDYGYTF. V gene TRBV6-5 combines with J gene TRBJ1-2, with D hard to call. Germline V gives CDR1 MNHEY, CDR2 SVGAGI. The CDR3 spans 12 residues. Trimming removed 4 bases from V and 3 bases from J, with 6 bases in between.

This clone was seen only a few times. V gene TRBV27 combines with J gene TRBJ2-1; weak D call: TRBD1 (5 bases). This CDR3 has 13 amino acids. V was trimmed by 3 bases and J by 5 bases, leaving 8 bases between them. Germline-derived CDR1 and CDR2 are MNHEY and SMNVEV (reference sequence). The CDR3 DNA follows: TGTGCCAGCAGTTTTCTAGGGGACAATGAGCAGTTCTTC. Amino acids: CASSFLGDNEQFF.

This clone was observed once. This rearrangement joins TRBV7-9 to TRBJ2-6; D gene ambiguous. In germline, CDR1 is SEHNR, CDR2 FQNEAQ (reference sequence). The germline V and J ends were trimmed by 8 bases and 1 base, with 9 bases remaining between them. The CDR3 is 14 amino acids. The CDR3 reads CASPPWSGANVLTF. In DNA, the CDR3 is TGTGCCAGCCCCCCCTGGTCTGGGGCCAACGTCCTGACTTTC. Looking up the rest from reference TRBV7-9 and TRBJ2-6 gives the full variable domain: DTGVSQNPRHKITKRGQNVTFRCDPISEHNRLYWYRQTLGQGPEFLTYFQNEAQLEKSRLLSDRFSAERPKGSFSTLEIQRTEQGDSAMYLCASPPWSGANVLTFGAGSRLTVL.

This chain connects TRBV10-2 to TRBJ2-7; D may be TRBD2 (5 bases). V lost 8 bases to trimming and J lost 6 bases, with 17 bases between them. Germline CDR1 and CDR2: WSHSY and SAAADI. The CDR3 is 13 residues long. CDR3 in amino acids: CASAVGGRSEQYF. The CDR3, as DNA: TGCGCCAGCGCGGTAGGAGGCCGTTCCGAGCAGTACTTC.

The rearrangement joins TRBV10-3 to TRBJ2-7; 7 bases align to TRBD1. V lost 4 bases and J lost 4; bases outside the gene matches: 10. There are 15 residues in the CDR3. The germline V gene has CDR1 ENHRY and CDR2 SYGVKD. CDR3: CAISGQGAPNYEQYF. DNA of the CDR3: TGTGCCATCAGTGGACAGGGAGCCCCAAATTACGAGCAGTACTTC.

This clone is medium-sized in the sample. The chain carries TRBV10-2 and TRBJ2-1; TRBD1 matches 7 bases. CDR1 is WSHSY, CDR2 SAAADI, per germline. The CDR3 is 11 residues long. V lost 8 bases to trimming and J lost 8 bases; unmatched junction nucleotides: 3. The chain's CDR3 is CASLRGYEQFF. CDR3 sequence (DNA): TGCGCCAGCCTCAGGGGGTATGAGCAGTTCTTC.